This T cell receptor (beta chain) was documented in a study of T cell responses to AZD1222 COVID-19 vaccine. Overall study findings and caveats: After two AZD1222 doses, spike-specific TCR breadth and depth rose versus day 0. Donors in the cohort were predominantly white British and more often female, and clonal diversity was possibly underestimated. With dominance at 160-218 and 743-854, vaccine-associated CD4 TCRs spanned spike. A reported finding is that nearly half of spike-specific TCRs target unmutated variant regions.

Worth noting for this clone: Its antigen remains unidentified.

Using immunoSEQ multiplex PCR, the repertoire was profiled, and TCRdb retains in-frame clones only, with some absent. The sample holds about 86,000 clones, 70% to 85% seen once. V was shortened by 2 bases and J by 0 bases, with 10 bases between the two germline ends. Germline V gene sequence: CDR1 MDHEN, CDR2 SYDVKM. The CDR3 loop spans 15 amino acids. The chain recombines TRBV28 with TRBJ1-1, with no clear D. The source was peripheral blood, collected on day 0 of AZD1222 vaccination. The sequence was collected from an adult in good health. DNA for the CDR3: TGTGCCAGCAGTTTACGGTCGAACCTGAACACTGAAGCTTTCTTT. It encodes CASSLRSNLNTEAFF.